This TCR beta chain is drawn from a study of blood T cells in healthy people across ages (dated by TCRdb to the mid-2010s). Turning to the overall study: In model experiments, template switching captured roughly one uniquely barcoded TCR beta cDNA molecule for every two T cells. Donors of different ages were randomly distributed across sequencing lanes to avoid experimental bias. Two additional independent replicas of 1 million unique cDNA reads from the same blood draw were analyzed for two donors (one aged 18 to 29 and one aged 80 or older). The donors were divided into four age groups: young (average 16 years), middle-aged (roughly 42), aged (roughly 60) and long-lived (around 80). To track age-related changes in TCR beta repertoire diversity, the study relied on deep sequencing normalized with unique cDNA molecular identifiers. Broader findings and caveats from the paper: Estimates of total diversity based on one million sequenced T cells were regarded as lower bounds and as underestimates. Since profiling was done on bulk unsorted PBMCs, naive and antigen-experienced compartments could not be conclusively compared. Compared with the aged group, the long-lived group had more naive CD4+ T cells, fewer expanded clones and increased TCR diversity, suggesting age selection. As age increased, observed TCR beta diversity per million T cells dropped in a roughly linear way, and a significant reduction was already evident by age 40. The percentage of naive T cells measured by flow cytometry correlated strongly with observed TCR beta diversity. Because the CMV infection status of the donors was unknown, age-related changes in expanded clonotypes may potentially have been confounded.

Preparation of the library involved 5' RACE. The listed sequencing device is Illumina HiSeq 2500. A second PCR of roughly 7 to 11 cycles was run with a J-beta primer mix and a sample-barcoded 5' primer. A unique molecular identifier was introduced onto each TCR beta cDNA molecule by a template-switch 5' adaptor carrying 12 random nucleotides. Each sample yielded at least 3 million CDR3-containing paired-end reads. First-strand cDNA was synthesized from all RNA with the Mint cDNA synthesis kit, primed by a TRBC-specific oligonucleotide. Following uracil-DNA glycosylase treatment, all cDNA underwent a first 18-cycle PCR with the universal primers M1SS and BC2_uni_R. The paper's data handling went like this. For normalization, 1 million high-quality reads were randomly selected from each sample, with every read carrying a distinct molecular identifier. Reads sharing molecular identifiers were discarded rather than binned into consensus sequences. MiTCR, set to a Q25 quality threshold and the strictest error-elimination algorithm, was used for CDR3 identification, clonotype clustering and error correction. A nonparametric unseen species model with Euler transformation was used to estimate lower-bound total TCR beta diversity. In TCRdb, the public reads were trimmed at Q25 with fastp and aligned with MiXCR, with productive beta chains retained. When rows share a CDR3 protein, they turn into one entry using the most common DNA and genes. TCRdb, not the original authors, processed these V and J calls. Within this sample are around 1,700,000 distinct CDR3 sequences, with roughly 30% of them counted one time only. The leading ten clones occupy 7.7% of the sample.

Concerning this clonotype: Its antigen is not yet known. Base qualities are not recorded, but no much larger clone differs from it by a single base.

The approximately 40 donors, aged 6 to 90 years, were systemically healthy Caucasian individuals from Russia. Around 10 milliliters of peripheral blood were collected from each donor into EDTA-treated Vacutainer tubes. Ficoll-Paque density-gradient centrifugation was used to isolate PBMCs, with at least 7 million per sample. Trizol reagent was used to extract total RNA from the PBMCs, yielding at least 6 micrograms per sample. The percentages of naive CD45RAhigh/CD27high T cells were determined by flow cytometry on a PBMC aliquot from every donor. In the germline V gene, CDR1 corresponds to SGHTA and CDR2 to FQGNSA. The junction shows trimming of 5 bases on V and 2 bases on J, and the gene matches do not reach 12 bases of it. The CDR3 numbers 17 residues from cysteine through phenylalanine. Only the CDR3 portion is preserved as DNA: 51 bases, with reading frame beginning at the first base.

The sample taken for sequencing was blood. The clonotype originates from a woman aged 30 to 39 in good health. The chain is encoded by TRBV7-2 joined to TRBJ1-5, with TRBD1 identical over 7 junction bases. CDR3 reads: CASSPGTGASRNQPQHF. The DNA reads TGTGCCAGCAGCCCTGGCACAGGGGCGTCGCGCAATCAGCCCCAGCATTTT.